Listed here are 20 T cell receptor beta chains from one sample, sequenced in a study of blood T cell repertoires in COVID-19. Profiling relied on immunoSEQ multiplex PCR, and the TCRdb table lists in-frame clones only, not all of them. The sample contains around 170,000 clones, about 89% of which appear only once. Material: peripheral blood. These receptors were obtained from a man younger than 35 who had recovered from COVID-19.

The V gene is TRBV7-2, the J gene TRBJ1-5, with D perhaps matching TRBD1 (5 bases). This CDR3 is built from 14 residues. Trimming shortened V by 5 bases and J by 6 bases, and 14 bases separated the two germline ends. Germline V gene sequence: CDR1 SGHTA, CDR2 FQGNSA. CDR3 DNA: TGTGCCAGCAGCGGCGGCGACAGACTTCAGCCCCAGCATTTT. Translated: CASSGGDRLQPQHF. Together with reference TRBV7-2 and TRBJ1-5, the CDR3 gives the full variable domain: GAGVSQSPSNKVTEKGKDVELRCDPISGHTALYWYRQSLGQGLEFLIYFQGNSAPDKSGLPSDRFSAERTGGSVSTLTIQRTQQEDSAVYLCASSGGDRLQPQHFGDGTRLSIL.

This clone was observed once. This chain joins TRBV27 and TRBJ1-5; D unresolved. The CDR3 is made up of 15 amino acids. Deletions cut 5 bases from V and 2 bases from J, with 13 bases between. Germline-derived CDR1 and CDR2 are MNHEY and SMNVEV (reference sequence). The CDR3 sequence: CASSPNPQGNQPQHF. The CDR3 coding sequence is TGTGCCAGCAGTCCTAACCCCCAGGGCAATCAGCCCCAGCATTTT.

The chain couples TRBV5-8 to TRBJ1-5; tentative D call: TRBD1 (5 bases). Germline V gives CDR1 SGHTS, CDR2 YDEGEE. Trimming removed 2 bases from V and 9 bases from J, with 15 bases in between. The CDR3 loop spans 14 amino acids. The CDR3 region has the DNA TGTGCCAGCAGCTTTCGGCAGGGTATGGGGCCCCAGCATTTT. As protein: CASSFRQGMGPQHF.

The CDR3 sequence: CASTPGGKETEAFF. CDR3 nucleotides: TGTGCCAGCACCCCAGGGGGGAAGGAGACTGAAGCTTTCTTT. The rearrangement joins TRBV5-4 to TRBJ1-1; TRBD1 matches at 7 bases. Looked up from germline, CDR1 is SGHNT and CDR2 is YYREEE (reference sequence). The CDR3 has 14 amino acids. V lost 6 bases, J lost 5 bases, and 10 bases stayed unmatched.

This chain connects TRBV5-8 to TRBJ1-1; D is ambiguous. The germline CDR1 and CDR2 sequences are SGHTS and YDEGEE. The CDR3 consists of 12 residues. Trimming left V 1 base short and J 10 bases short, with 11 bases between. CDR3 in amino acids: CASSLRAEGAFF. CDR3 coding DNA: TGTGCCAGCAGCTTGAGGGCAGAGGGAGCTTTCTTT.

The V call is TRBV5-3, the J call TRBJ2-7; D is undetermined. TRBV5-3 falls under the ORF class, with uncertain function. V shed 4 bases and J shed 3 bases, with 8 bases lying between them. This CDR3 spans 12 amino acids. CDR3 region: CARSRYNYEQYF. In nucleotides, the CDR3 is TGTGCCAGAAGCCGTTATAACTACGAGCAGTACTTC.

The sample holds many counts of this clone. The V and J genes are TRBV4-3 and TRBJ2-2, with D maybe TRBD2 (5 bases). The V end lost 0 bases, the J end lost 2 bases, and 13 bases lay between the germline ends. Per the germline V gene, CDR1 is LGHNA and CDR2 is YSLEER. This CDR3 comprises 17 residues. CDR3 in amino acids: CASSQEEERTNTGELFF. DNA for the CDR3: TGCGCCAGCAGCCAAGAGGAGGAGCGGACTAACACCGGGGAGCTGTTTTTT.

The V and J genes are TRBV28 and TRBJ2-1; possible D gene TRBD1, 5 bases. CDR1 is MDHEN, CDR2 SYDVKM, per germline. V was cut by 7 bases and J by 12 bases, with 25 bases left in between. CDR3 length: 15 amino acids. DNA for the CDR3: TGTGCCAGCACCCCTCACCGCGTCCTCCCGGACACGCAGTTCTTC. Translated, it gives CASTPHRVLPDTQFF. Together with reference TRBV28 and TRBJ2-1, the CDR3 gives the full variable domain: DVKVTQSSRYLVKRTGEKVFLECVQDMDHENMFWYRQDPGLGLRLIYFSYDVKMKEKGDIPEGYSVSREKKERFSLILESASTNQTSMYLCASTPHRVLPDTQFFGPGTRLTVL.

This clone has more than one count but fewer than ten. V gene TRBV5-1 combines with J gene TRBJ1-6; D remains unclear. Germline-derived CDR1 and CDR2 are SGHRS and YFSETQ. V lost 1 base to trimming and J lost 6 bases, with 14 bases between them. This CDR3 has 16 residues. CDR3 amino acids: CASSLLGGDFNSPLHF. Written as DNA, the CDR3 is TGCGCCAGCAGCTTGCTAGGCGGTGACTTTAATTCACCCCTCCACTTT.

Written as DNA, the CDR3 is TGTGCCAGCTCACCGATGGGGACAGTTGATAACACTGAAGCTTTCTTT. Its protein is CASSPMGTVDNTEAFF. The chain recombines TRBV18 with TRBJ1-1; the match to TRBD1 covers 7 bases. V lost 3 bases, J lost 2 bases, and 9 bases stayed unmatched. This CDR3 region has 16 residues. Germline CDR1 KGHSH, CDR2 LQKENI.

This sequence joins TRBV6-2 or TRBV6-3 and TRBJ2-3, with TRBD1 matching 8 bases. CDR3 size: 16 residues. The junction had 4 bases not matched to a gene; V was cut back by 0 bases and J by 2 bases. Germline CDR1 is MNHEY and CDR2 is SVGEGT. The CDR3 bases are TGTGCCAGCAGTTACTCAGGGACAGGAGTCACAGATACGCAGTATTTT. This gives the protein CASSYSGTGVTDTQYF.

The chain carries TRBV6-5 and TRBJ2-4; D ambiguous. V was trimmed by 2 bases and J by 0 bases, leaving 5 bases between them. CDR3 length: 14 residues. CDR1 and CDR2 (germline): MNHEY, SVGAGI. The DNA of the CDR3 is TGTGCCAGCAGTTACGGGCTAGCCAAAAACATTCAGTACTTC. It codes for CASSYGLAKNIQYF.

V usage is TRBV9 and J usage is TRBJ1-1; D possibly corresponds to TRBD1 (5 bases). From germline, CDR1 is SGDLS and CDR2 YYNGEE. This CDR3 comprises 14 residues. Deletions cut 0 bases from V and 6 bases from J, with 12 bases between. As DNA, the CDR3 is TGTGCCAGCAGCGTAGGGGGCAGAAACGCTGAAGCTTTCTTT. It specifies CASSVGGRNAEAFF.

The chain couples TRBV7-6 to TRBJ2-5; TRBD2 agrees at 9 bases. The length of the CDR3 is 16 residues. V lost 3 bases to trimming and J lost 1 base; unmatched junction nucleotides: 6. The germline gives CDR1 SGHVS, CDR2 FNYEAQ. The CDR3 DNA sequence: TGTGCCAGCAGCTTCGAAGCGGGAGGTTCCCAAGAGACCCAGTACTTC. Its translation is CASSFEAGGSQETQYF.

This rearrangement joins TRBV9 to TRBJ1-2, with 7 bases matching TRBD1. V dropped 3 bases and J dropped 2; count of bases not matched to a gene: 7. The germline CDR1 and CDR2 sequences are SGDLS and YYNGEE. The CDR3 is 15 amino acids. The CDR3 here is CASSAKQGYNYGYTF. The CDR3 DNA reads TGTGCCAGCAGCGCTAAACAGGGGTACAACTATGGCTACACCTTC.

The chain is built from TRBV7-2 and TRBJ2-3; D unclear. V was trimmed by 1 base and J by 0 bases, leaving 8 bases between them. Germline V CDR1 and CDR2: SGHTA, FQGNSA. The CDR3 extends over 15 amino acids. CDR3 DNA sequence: TGTGCCAGCAGCTTAGGGAGCCCCAGCACAGATACGCAGTATTTT. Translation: CASSLGSPSTDTQYF.

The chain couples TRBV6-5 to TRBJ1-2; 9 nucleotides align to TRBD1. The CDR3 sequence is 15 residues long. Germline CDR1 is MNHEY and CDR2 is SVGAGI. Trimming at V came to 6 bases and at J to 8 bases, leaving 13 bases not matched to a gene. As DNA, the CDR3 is TGTGCCAGCAGAGTCGACCCCGGGACAGGGAACGGCTACACCTTC. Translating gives CASRVDPGTGNGYTF.

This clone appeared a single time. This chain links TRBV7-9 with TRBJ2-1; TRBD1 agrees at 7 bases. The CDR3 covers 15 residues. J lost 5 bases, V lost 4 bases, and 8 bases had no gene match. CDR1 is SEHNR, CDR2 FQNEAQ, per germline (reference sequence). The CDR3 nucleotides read TGTGCCAGCAGCTGGGGACAGCGCCTAAACAATGAGCAGTTCTTC. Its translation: CASSWGQRLNNEQFF.

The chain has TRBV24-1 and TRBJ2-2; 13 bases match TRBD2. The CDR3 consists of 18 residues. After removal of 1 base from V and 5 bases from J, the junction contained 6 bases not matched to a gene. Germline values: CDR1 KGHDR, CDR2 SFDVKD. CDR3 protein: CATSDFTSGRAPTGELFF. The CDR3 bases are TGTGCCACCAGTGATTTTACTAGCGGGAGGGCCCCAACCGGGGAGCTGTTTTTT.

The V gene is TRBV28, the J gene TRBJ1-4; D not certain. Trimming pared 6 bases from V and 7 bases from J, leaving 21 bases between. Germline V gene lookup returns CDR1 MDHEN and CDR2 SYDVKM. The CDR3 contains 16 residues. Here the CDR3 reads CASSHEERAGSEKLFF. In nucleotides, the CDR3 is TGTGCCAGCAGCCACGAGGAACGGGCCGGGAGTGAAAAACTGTTTTTT.